The 28 T cell receptor beta chains below were found in one sample sequenced in a study of identical twins. MiXCR, run by TCRdb on the 5' RACE reads, gives a single entry per CDR3 protein. The sample consists of about 450,000 distinct CDR3 sequences, 15% to 20% of them appearing once. The sample was naive T cells sorted from blood. These receptors were obtained from a man in his fifties or sixties in good health.

This clonotype was counted between two and nine times. V is TRBV9 and J is TRBJ2-7; D not certain. V was pared by 0 bases and J by 4 bases, with 8 bases between. The CDR3 contains 13 residues. Germline CDR1 is SGDLS and CDR2 is YYNGEE. The CDR3 sequence: CASSVGVGYEQYF. The DNA of the CDR3 is TGTGCCAGCAGCGTAGGTGTAGGATACGAGCAGTACTTC.

This clonotype was counted at least ten times. The gene calls are TRBV4-2 and TRBJ2-5; 10 nucleotides align to TRBD1. The CDR3 covers 15 residues. Unmatched junction bases numbered 3, after V lost 0 bases and J lost 5 bases. Germline V gene sequence: CDR1 LGHNA, CDR2 YNFKEQ. CDR3 in DNA: TGTGCCAGCAGCCAAGATTGGGACAGGGGTGAGACCCAGTACTTC. As protein: CASSQDWDRGETQYF.

This clonotype came up a few times. This chain links TRBV20-1 with TRBJ2-7; D uncertain. V lost 0 bases to trimming and J lost 2 bases, with 11 bases between them. The germline V gene encodes CDR1 DFQATT and CDR2 SNEGSKA (reference sequence). The CDR3 runs 14 residues. As DNA, the CDR3 is TGCAGTGCTAGAGATGACGGACGTACCTACGAGCAGTACTTC. Translation: CSARDDGRTYEQYF.

This clonotype came up many times. The V gene is TRBV5-1, the J gene TRBJ2-5; D call uncertain. In germline, CDR1 is SGHRS, CDR2 YFSETQ. Between the trimmed V and J ends, which lost 0 bases and 2 bases, there was a span of 14 bases. The CDR3 length is 16 residues. The CDR3, as DNA: TGCGCCAGCAGCTTGGCCATGAATTTGAGGCAAGAGACCCAGTACTTC. This gives the protein CASSLAMNLRQETQYF.

The chain employs TRBV12-3 or TRBV12-4 and TRBJ2-1; 12 nucleotides match TRBD2. CDR3 length: 17 residues. With V trimmed by 5 bases and J by 4 bases, 9 bases remained unmatched. Here the CDR3 DNA reads TGTGCCAGCAGTCCCCGGACTAGCGGGGCGGAATACAATGAGCAGTTCTTC. The encoded protein is CASSPRTSGAEYNEQFF.

This chain joins TRBV6-5 and TRBJ2-1, with D perhaps matching TRBD1 or TRBD2 (5 bases each). This CDR3 contains 12 residues. Between the trimmed V and J ends, which lost 7 bases and 7 bases, there was a span of 11 bases. The germline V gene encodes CDR1 MNHEY and CDR2 SVGAGI. DNA for the CDR3: TGTGCCAGCACCGGGTGGGGGAATGAGCAGTTCTTC. This sequence encodes CASTGWGNEQFF.

This chain joins TRBV2 and TRBJ2-7, with 7 bases lining up with TRBD2. The CDR3 length is 15 residues. Unmatched junction bases numbered 6, after V lost 4 bases and J lost 0 bases. Germline lookup yields CDR1 SNHLY and CDR2 FYNNEI. The CDR3 bases are TGTGCCAGCAGTGCCGGGGAGGGCGGCTCCTACGAGCAGTACTTC. Translating gives CASSAGEGGSYEQYF.

There are a few counts of this clonotype. The chain uses TRBV12-3 or TRBV12-4 and TRBJ2-3, with D possibly being TRBD2 (5 bases). The CDR3 spans 15 residues. Trimming removed 5 bases at V and 5 bases at J, with 17 bases between. The CDR3 region is CASSRDYSARDTQYF. As DNA, the CDR3 is TGTGCCAGCAGTAGAGACTACTCTGCTCGAGATACGCAGTATTTT.

Many counts were recorded for this clonotype. V usage is TRBV29-1 and J usage is TRBJ1-2; D is undetermined. The CDR3 is made up of 14 amino acids. Germline V gene lookup returns CDR1 SQVTM and CDR2 ANQGSEA. Deletions cut 3 bases from V and 5 bases from J, with 16 bases between. The CDR3 DNA follows: TGCAGCGTTGATATAGGGCCCGGGTGGTATGGCTACACCTTC. Encoded protein: CSVDIGPGWYGYTF.

The chain couples TRBV20-1 to TRBJ1-2; D unresolved. The CDR3 is 12 residues long. V was trimmed by 3 bases and J by 2 bases, leaving 7 bases between them. Germline V gene lookup returns CDR1 DFQATT and CDR2 SNEGSKA (reference sequence). The CDR3 loop reads CSARGRNYGYTF. For the CDR3, the DNA is TGCAGTGCTAGGGGCAGAAACTATGGCTACACCTTC.

This clonotype showed up just a few times. V and J are TRBV7-9 and TRBJ2-5, with a weak D call TRBD1 (5 bases). V was pared by 7 bases and J by 3 bases, with 21 bases between. Germline lookup yields CDR1 SEHNR and CDR2 FQNEAQ (reference sequence). The CDR3 has 16 amino acids. The CDR3 here is CASILGAALSKETQYF. CDR3 nucleotides: TGTGCCAGCATCCTAGGGGCAGCGCTCTCTAAAGAGACCCAGTACTTC.

The gene calls are TRBV3-1 and TRBJ2-7, with D tentatively TRBD1 (5 bases). Trimming pared 0 bases from V and 6 bases from J, leaving 9 bases between. This CDR3 spans 13 amino acids. Germline loops: CDR1 LGHDT, CDR2 YNNKEL (reference sequence). The CDR3 sequence is CASSQEARGEQYF. The DNA of the CDR3 is TGTGCCAGCAGCCAAGAAGCAAGGGGCGAGCAGTACTTC.

This clonotype turned up a few times. This rearrangement joins TRBV7-2 to TRBJ2-7; TRBD1 or TRBD2 may be the D gene (6 bases each). Germline V lookup: CDR1 SGHTA, CDR2 FQGNSA. The CDR3 loop spans 14 amino acids. V shed 1 base and J shed 5 bases, with 12 bases lying between them. The CDR3 nucleotides read TGTGCCAGCAGCTTAGGTGGGGGGCCGGACGAGCAGTACTTC. Its translation: CASSLGGGPDEQYF.

This clonotype was seen many times. The chain couples TRBV12-3 or TRBV12-4 to TRBJ2-1; D ambiguous. The CDR3 is 12 residues long. The V and J ends lost 3 bases and 8 bases respectively, with 8 bases between them. The CDR3 is CASSFEVDEQFF. The CDR3, as DNA: TGTGCCAGCAGTTTCGAGGTCGATGAGCAGTTCTTC.

This clonotype appeared a few times. V usage is TRBV12-3 or TRBV12-4 and J usage is TRBJ1-1; D remains ambiguous. The V end was cut by 7 bases, the J end by 1 base, with 4 bases between. This CDR3 is built from 11 residues. This chain's CDR3 is CASTENTEAFF. The CDR3 coding sequence is TGTGCCAGCACCGAGAACACTGAAGCTTTCTTT.

The chain carries TRBV7-2 and TRBJ2-3, with TRBD2 matching over 7 bases. The CDR3 contains 15 residues. With 3 bases clipped from V and 8 bases from J, the junction kept 11 bases outside the gene matches. In germline, CDR1 is SGHTA, CDR2 FQGNSA. CDR3: CASSFGGRADSTQYF. Written as DNA, the CDR3 is TGTGCCAGCAGCTTCGGAGGGAGGGCCGACTCTACGCAGTATTTT. Complete variable domain (other parts from reference TRBV7-2 and TRBJ2-3): GAGVSQSPSNKVTEKGKDVELRCDPISGHTALYWYRQSLGQGLEFLIYFQGNSAPDKSGLPSDRFSAERTGGSVSTLTIQRTQQEDSAVYLCASSFGGRADSTQYFGPGTRLTVL.

This chain joins TRBV5-6 and TRBJ2-2; 8 positions agree with TRBD2. This CDR3 has 16 residues. Germline V gene lookup returns CDR1 SGHDT and CDR2 YYEEEE. Germline trimming cut 4 bases from V and 5 bases from J; bases unmatched to any gene: 10. In nucleotides, the CDR3 is TGTGCCAGCAGCACCCCTGCCGGGGGGGGGACCGGGGAGCTGTTTTTT. This translates into CASSTPAGGGTGELFF.

CDR3 loop: CAWMTGGTEAFF. The CDR3 region has the DNA TGTGCCTGGATGACAGGGGGTACTGAAGCTTTCTTT. This chain links TRBV30 with TRBJ1-1; 9 bases agree with TRBD1. There are 12 residues in the CDR3. CDR1 and CDR2 (germline): GTSNPN, SVGIG (reference sequence). V lost 4 bases and J lost 5; bases outside the gene matches: 2.

This clonotype occurred many times. The chain carries TRBV6-5 and TRBJ2-5, with TRBD2 matching over 7 bases. With 4 bases clipped from V and 2 bases from J, the junction kept 4 bases outside the gene matches. The CDR3 runs to 14 residues. Germline V lookup: CDR1 MNHEY, CDR2 SVGAGI. The CDR3 nucleotides are TGTGCCAGCAGTTGGCTAGCGGCGCAAGAGACCCAGTACTTC. Residues: CASSWLAAQETQYF.

This chain connects TRBV5-4 to TRBJ2-2, with TRBD2 as a possible D gene (6 bases). The germline V gene encodes CDR1 SGHNT and CDR2 YYREEE (reference sequence). With 5 bases removed from V and 7 bases from J, the gap between germline ends came to 12 bases. This CDR3 has 13 residues. CDR3 sequence: CASSLAVVGELFF. For the CDR3, the DNA is TGTGCCAGCAGTTTAGCGGTGGTCGGGGAGCTGTTTTTT. The complete variable domain, with remaining parts taken from reference TRBV5-4 and TRBJ2-2, reads ETGVTQSPTHLIKTRGQQVTLRCSSQSGHNTVSWYQQALGQGPQFIFQYYREEENGRGNFPPRFSGLQFPNYSSELNVNALELDDSALYLCASSLAVVGELFFGEGSRLTVL.

This clonotype appeared a few times. The germline gene is not matched at one end of the junction; a read error may be the cause. V gene TRBV5-1 combines with J gene TRBJ1-6; no definite D call. CDR1 is SGHRS and CDR2 is YFSETQ in the germline V gene. The CDR3 length is 15 residues. The CDR3 DNA reads as TGCGCCAGCAGCTTGGAGCGAGGTTTGGTTTCACCTCTCCACTTT. This encodes CASSLERGLVSPLHF.

The chain employs TRBV4-3 and TRBJ1-1; D unclear. Trimming removed 0 bases at V and 1 base at J, with 9 bases between. Germline CDR1 LGHNA, CDR2 YSLEER. The CDR3 has 15 amino acids. The CDR3 DNA sequence: TGCGCCAGCAGCCAAGATGGGAGAGAGAACACTGAAGCTTTCTTT. This sequence encodes CASSQDGRENTEAFF.

The chain links TRBV29-1 to TRBJ2-7; D gene uncertain. Between the trimmed V and J ends, which lost 4 bases and 6 bases, there was a span of 10 bases. The CDR3 sequence is 11 residues long. The germline V gene has CDR1 SQVTM and CDR2 ANQGSEA. The chain's CDR3 is CSVVRGGEQYF. CDR3 bases: TGCAGCGTTGTGAGAGGTGGCGAGCAGTACTTC.

This clonotype has a count of ten or more. V is TRBV12-3 or TRBV12-4 and J is TRBJ2-7; TRBD1 matches at 7 bases. The CDR3 sequence is 15 residues long. Germline trimming cut 6 bases from V and 0 bases from J; bases unmatched to any gene: 8. DNA for the CDR3: TGTGCCAGCAGCCCCCAACAGGGGATCTCCTACGAGCAGTACTTC. It codes for CASSPQQGISYEQYF.

This clonotype was detected only a few times. The chain joins TRBV20-1 to TRBJ1-1; D is ambiguous. The CDR3 runs 14 residues. V was clipped by 3 bases and J by 7 bases, with 18 bases between them. The germline V gene has CDR1 DFQATT and CDR2 SNEGSKA (reference sequence). CDR3 loop: CSARPPGVGNEAFF. The DNA for the CDR3 is TGCAGTGCTAGGCCCCCCGGGGTAGGGAATGAAGCTTTCTTT.

CDR3 sequence: CASSLASGFLGRGANVLTF. In nucleotides, the CDR3 is TGTGCCAGCAGTTTAGCGTCTGGTTTCTTGGGACGCGGGGCCAACGTCCTGACTTTC. The rearrangement uses TRBV12-3 or TRBV12-4 and TRBJ2-6, with D perhaps being TRBD1 or TRBD2 (5 bases each). V was clipped by 0 bases and J by 4 bases, with 19 bases between them. This CDR3 region has 19 residues.

This clonotype occurred many times. This rearrangement joins TRBV28 to TRBJ2-1; possibly TRBD2 for D (6 bases). The CDR3 is made up of 15 amino acids. Germline lookup yields CDR1 MDHEN and CDR2 SYDVKM. Trimming took off 6 bases at V and 5 bases at J, with 17 bases between the two ends. CDR3: CASSSTSRANNEQFF. The CDR3 DNA is TGTGCCAGCAGCTCTACTAGCAGGGCAAACAATGAGCAGTTCTTC.

The chain links TRBV20-1 to TRBJ2-3, with D possibly matching TRBD1 (7 bases). CDR3 length equals 14 residues. V was trimmed by 5 bases and J by 6 bases, leaving 18 bases between them. Germline V gives CDR1 DFQATT, CDR2 SNEGSKA (reference sequence). DNA for the CDR3: TGCAGTGCTGAGGGGAGCAGGGGGAGGGATACGCAGTATTTT. Protein product: CSAEGSRGRDTQYF.